Shown below are 14 T cell receptor beta chains from a single sample sequenced in a study of stem cell transplantation in POMP-related autoinflammatory disease. Findings and caveats of the study: A trend toward lower repertoire diversity and greater clonality appeared in every analyzed T-cell subset of PRAID patients. In PRAID patients, the number of distinct TRB V-J gene pairings was restricted.

Sequenced by immunoSEQ multiplex PCR; TCRdb stores in-frame clones only, minus some. The sample holds about 10,000 clones, approximately 86% seen once. The antigens for these receptors are not known. The sample was CD8+ T cells from PBMCs, taken before stem cell transplantation. Receptor source: a human donor with POMP-related autoinflammation and immune dysregulation (PRAID).

This chain uses TRBV21-1 with TRBJ2-7; the DNA was not compared with TRBD2, the D call given in the table. TRBV21-1 is noted as a pseudogene. This CDR3 contains 16 residues. This CDR3 is CASSPRLTSGSYEQYF. The CDR3 DNA reads TGTGCCAGCAGCCCACGTCTGACTAGCGGCTCCTACGAGCAGTACTTC.

This clone was found a few times. The rearrangement links TRBV25-1 to TRBJ1-2, with 12 positions matching TRBD1. The V gene's germline CDR1 is MGHDK and CDR2 SYGVNS. The CDR3 runs to 15 residues. The V and J ends lost 3 bases and 7 bases, in that order; junction bases with no gene match: 6. CDR3 nucleotide sequence: TGTGCCAGCAGTGATCCGGGACAGGGGGCGGCTGGCTACACCTTC. Residues: CASSDPGQGAAGYTF.

This clone was found once. The J gene is TRBJ2-2, the V gene TRBV11-3; no clear D gene. The CDR3 runs 12 residues. Germline V gene sequence: CDR1 SGHNT, CDR2 YENEEA. V shed 3 bases and J shed 3 bases, with 2 bases lying between them. In DNA, the CDR3 is TGTGCCAGCAGCTTCCACACCGGGGAGCTGTTTTTT. It encodes CASSFHTGELFF. Full variable domain (outside the CDR3, taken from reference TRBV11-3 and TRBJ2-2): EAGVVQSPRYKIIEKKQPVAFWCNPISGHNTLYWYLQNLGQGPELLIRYENEEAVDDSQLPKDRFSAERLKGVDSTLKIQPAELGDSAVYLCASSFHTGELFFGEGSRLTVL.

The J gene is TRBJ2-2, the V gene TRBV5-3, with TRBD1 matching over 8 bases. TRBV5-3 is filed as an ORF, its function uncertain. The V and J ends lost 3 bases and 2 bases, in that order; junction bases with no gene match: 3. This CDR3 has 15 amino acids. DNA of the CDR3: TGTGCCAGAAGCTGGCAGGGGGCCAACACCGGGGAGCTGTTTTTT. As protein: CARSWQGANTGELFF.

The chain has TRBV6-1 and TRBJ2-5; 7 bases fit TRBD2. CDR1 MNHNS and CDR2 SASEGT come from the germline V gene. The CDR3 consists of 17 residues. V dropped 2 bases and J dropped 0; count of bases not matched to a gene: 9. The CDR3 reads CASSEKYLAAYQETQYF. The DNA for the CDR3 is TGTGCCAGCAGTGAAAAATATCTAGCGGCGTACCAAGAGACCCAGTACTTC.

CDR3 DNA: TGTGCCAGCATTTCGAAAAATACGCAGTATTTT. Amino acid sequence: CASISKNTQYF. The chain employs TRBV2 and TRBJ2-3; D is unresolved. This CDR3 is built from 11 residues. Germline values: CDR1 SNHLY, CDR2 FYNNEI. V was shortened by 7 bases and J by 7 bases, with 9 bases between the two germline ends.

The chain links TRBV19 to TRBJ2-3; D is possibly TRBD1 or TRBD2 (5 bases each). The length of the CDR3 is 16 residues. The germline V gene encodes CDR1 LNHDA and CDR2 SQIVND (reference sequence). V lost 3 bases and J 8 bases, leaving 21 bases between the germline ends. CDR3 nucleotide sequence: TGTGCCAGTAGTATGGGACCCCGTCAGAGCGAGATTACGCAGTATTTT. Encoded protein: CASSMGPRQSEITQYF.

The chain has TRBV6-7 and TRBJ2-5; D unclear. TRBV6-7 is known as an ORF, though its function is uncertain. V was clipped by 7 bases and J by 1 base, with 7 bases between them. The CDR3 is made up of 12 amino acids. CDR3 in amino acids: CASNSSQETQYF. CDR3 nucleotides: TGTGCCAGCAACAGCTCCCAAGAGACCCAGTACTTC.

The chain links TRBV29-1 to TRBJ2-7, with TRBD2 matching over 8 bases. The germline CDR1 and CDR2 sequences are SQVTM and ANQGSEA. V lost 7 bases to trimming and J lost 3 bases; unmatched junction nucleotides: 5. The CDR3 runs to 12 residues. The CDR3 DNA reads as TGCAGCGCCCAGAGCGGGAGCTACGAGCAGTACTTC. As protein: CSAQSGSYEQYF.

V is TRBV6-5 and J is TRBJ2-1; D is perhaps TRBD2 (6 bases). V lost 3 bases, J lost 6 bases, and 18 bases lay in between. The CDR3 totals 16 residues. Per germline, CDR1 MNHEY and CDR2 SVGAGI. CDR3 in amino acids: CASSYRGDSRGNEQFF. The CDR3 bases are TGTGCCAGCAGTTATCGTGGGGACTCCCGAGGCAATGAGCAGTTCTTC.

V usage is TRBV28 and J usage is TRBJ2-1; TRBD1 or TRBD2 may be the D gene (5 bases each). V lost 6 bases to trimming and J lost 6 bases, with 6 bases between them. CDR1 is MDHEN and CDR2 is SYDVKM in the germline V gene. This CDR3 has 11 residues. The CDR3: CASRRGNEQFF. CDR3 coding DNA: TGTGCCAGCAGGAGGGGCAATGAGCAGTTCTTC.

This clone was counted once. This chain connects TRBV27 to TRBJ2-7; 10 bases match TRBD2. The CDR3 is 15 residues long. J was trimmed by 2 bases and V by 6 bases; bases with no gene match: 7. Germline V gene data show CDR1 as MNHEY and CDR2 as SMNVEV (reference sequence). DNA of the CDR3: TGTGCCAGCAGCAATATAGCGGGAGGAACCTACGAGCAGTACTTC. The encoded protein is CASSNIAGGTYEQYF.

The chain is built from TRBV7-2 and TRBJ2-2, with 8 positions matching TRBD1. The CDR3 runs to 15 residues. The germline V gene has CDR1 SGHTA and CDR2 FQGNSA. With 1 base clipped from V and 4 bases from J, the junction kept 2 bases outside the gene matches. CDR3 in amino acids: CASSLDQGATGELFF. The CDR3 nucleotides read TGTGCCAGCAGCTTAGATCAGGGGGCCACCGGGGAGCTGTTTTTT. Looking up the rest from reference TRBV7-2 and TRBJ2-2 gives the full variable domain: GAGVSQSPSNKVTEKGKDVELRCDPISGHTALYWYRQSLGQGLEFLIYFQGNSAPDKSGLPSDRFSAERTGGSVSTLTIQRTQQEDSAVYLCASSLDQGATGELFFGEGSRLTVL.

The J gene is TRBJ2-7, the V gene TRBV10-3; 8 nucleotides agree with TRBD1. The germline V gene has CDR1 ENHRY and CDR2 SYGVKD. This CDR3 contains 16 residues. J was trimmed by 3 bases and V by 6 bases; bases with no gene match: 13. CDR3 DNA: TGTGCCATCAGCAAGGAGGGATCCGACAGGGGCTACGAGCAGTACTTC. Its protein is CAISKEGSDRGYEQYF.